This T cell receptor beta chain came from a study of shared clonotypes between healthy human individuals. A note on this clone: The identical CDR3 is also encoded by other nucleotide sequences in the sample.

Germline CDR1 and CDR2: SGHTA and FQGTGA. J gave up 8 bases and V 1 base, and 4 bases lay outside the gene matches. This CDR3 comprises 13 residues. Investigators spread the genomic DNA of each subset evenly over several immunoSEQ plates. TCRdb's table, derived via immunoSEQ multiplex PCR, lists solely in-frame clones and lacks some. The table includes approximately 2.5 million clones, roughly 93% detected once. The receptor was isolated from a man aged 18 to 29 in good health. Some clones in this sample may be carry-over from other donors' samples. Sequencing used naive CD4+ T cells from PBMCs. The subset here: CD45RA+ positively selected. The chain joins TRBV7-3 to TRBJ1-2; 7 nucleotides agree with TRBD1. CDR3 bases: TGTGCCAGCAGCTTAAGGGCAGGGGGAGGCTACACCTTC. This sequence encodes CASSLRAGGGYTF.